This T cell receptor beta chain originates from a study of preoperative IRX-2 immunotherapy in early breast cancer. The treatment is: preoperative locoregional IRX-2 cytokine immunotherapy. This phase Ib study tested locoregional IRX-2 cytokine immunotherapy given before surgery. This CDR3 has 15 amino acids. V was shortened by 3 bases and J by 5 bases, with 14 bases between the two germline ends. Per germline, CDR1 SEHNR and CDR2 FQNEAQ (reference sequence). Profiling relied on immunoSEQ multiplex PCR, and the TCRdb table lists in-frame clones only, not all of them. This table holds roughly 26,000 clones, 85% to 90% found once.

The sequence derives from a human donor with breast cancer. This specimen was tumor tissue, taken after IRX-2 immunotherapy. The rearrangement joins TRBV7-9 to TRBJ2-1, with D perhaps matching TRBD2 (5 bases). The CDR3 DNA follows: TGTGCCAGCAGCTTCCCCCTCTCGGGGAACAATGAGCAGTTCTTC. Its translation is CASSFPLSGNNEQFF.